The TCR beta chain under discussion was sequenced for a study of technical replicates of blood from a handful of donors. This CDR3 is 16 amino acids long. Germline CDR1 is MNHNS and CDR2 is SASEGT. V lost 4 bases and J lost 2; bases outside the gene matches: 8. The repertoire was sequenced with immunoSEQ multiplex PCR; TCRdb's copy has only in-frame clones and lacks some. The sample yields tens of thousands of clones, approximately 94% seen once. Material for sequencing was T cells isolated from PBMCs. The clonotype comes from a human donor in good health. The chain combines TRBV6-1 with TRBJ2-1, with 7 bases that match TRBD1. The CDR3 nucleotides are TGTGCCAGCAGTGGGGGACAGATCCGGACCTACAATGAGCAGTTCTTC. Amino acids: CASSGGQIRTYNEQFF.